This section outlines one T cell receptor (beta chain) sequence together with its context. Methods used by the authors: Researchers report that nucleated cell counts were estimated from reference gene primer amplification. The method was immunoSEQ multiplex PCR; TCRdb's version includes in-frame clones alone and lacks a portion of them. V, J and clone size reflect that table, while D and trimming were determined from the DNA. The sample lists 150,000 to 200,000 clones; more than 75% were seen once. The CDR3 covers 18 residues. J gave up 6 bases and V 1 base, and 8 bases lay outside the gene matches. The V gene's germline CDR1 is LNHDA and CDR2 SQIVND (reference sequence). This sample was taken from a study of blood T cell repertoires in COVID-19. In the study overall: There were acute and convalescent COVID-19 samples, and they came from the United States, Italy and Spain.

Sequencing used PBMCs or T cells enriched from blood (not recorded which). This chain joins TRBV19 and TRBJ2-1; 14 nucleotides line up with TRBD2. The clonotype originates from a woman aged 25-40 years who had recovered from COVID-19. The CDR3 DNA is TGTGCCAGTAGTATAGCTTCGGGACTAGCGGGAGTTGGCAATGAGCAGTTCTTC. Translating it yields CASSIASGLAGVGNEQFF.